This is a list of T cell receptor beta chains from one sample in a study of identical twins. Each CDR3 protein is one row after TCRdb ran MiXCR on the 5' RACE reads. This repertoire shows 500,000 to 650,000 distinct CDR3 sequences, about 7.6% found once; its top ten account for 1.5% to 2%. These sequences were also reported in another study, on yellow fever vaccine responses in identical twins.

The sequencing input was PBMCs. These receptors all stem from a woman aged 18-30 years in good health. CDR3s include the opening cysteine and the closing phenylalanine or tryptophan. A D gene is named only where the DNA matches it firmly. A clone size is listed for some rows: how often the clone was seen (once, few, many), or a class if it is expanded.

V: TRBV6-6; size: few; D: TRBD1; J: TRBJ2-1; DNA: TGTGCCAGCACCCGACAGGGAAGGGGTGAGCAGTTCTTC; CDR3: CASTRQGRGEQFF
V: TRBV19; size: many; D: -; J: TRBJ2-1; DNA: TGTGCCAGTAGTATCCCCTCGGCGGGAATCTACAATGAGCAGTTCTTC; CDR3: CASSIPSAGIYNEQFF
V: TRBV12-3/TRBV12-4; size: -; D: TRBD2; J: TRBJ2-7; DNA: TGTGCCAGCAGTTACTACCTCCGGGGACTAGCTACCTCCTACGAGCAGTACTTC; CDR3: CASSYYLRGLATSYEQYF
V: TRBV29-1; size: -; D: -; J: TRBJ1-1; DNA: TGCAGCGTTCCAAATTCGAGGGACACTGAAGCTTTCTTT; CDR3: CSVPNSRDTEAFF
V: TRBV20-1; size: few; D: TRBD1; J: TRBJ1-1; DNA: TGCAGTGCCCCGACAGGGCTGAACACTGAAGCTTTCTTT; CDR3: CSAPTGLNTEAFF
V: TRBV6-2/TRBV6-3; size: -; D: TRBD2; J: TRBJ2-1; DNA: TGTGCCAGCCTTAGGGGTCTAGCGGGAGGCCGGGGGATTTACAATGAGCAGTTCTTC; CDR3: CASLRGLAGGRGIYNEQFF
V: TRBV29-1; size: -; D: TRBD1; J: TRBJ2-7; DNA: TGCAGCGTTTGCCCGGGACAGGGCTACGAGCAGTACTTC; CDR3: CSVCPGQGYEQYF
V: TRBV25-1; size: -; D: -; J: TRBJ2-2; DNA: TGTGCCACCCGAATTCCCCTAGGGCCCGCGAACACCGGGGAGCTGTTTTTT; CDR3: CATRIPLGPANTGELFF
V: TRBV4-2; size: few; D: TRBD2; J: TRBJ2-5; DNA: TGTGCCAGCAGCCAAGACTGGGCCCGTAGCGGGATGGCAGGGTACCAAGAGACCCAGTACTTC; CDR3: CASSQDWARSGMAGYQETQYF
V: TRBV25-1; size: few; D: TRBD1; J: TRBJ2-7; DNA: TGTGCCAGCAGCCTGACAGGGGGCGAAGGCGAGCAGTACTTC; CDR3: CASSLTGGEGEQYF
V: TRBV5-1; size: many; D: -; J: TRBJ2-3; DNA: TGCGCCAGCACCACGACCGGCGGGCGCCGTATACAACTCACAGATACGCAGTATTTT; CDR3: CASTTTGGRRIQLTDTQYF
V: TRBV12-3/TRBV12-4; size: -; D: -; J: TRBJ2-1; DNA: TGTGCCAGCACTTCCGGGTCCACAGTGGCCTACAATGAGCAGTTCTTC; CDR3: CASTSGSTVAYNEQFF
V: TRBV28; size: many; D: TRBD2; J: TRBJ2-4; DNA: TGTGCCAGCAGTTTATCCGGGACTAGCTCGTCCCCATCCAAAAACATTCAGTACTTC; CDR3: CASSLSGTSSSPSKNIQYF
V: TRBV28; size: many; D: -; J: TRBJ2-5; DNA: TGTGCCAGCAGCCCTCCCAGGGTAACCCAGTACTTC; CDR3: CASSPPRVTQYF
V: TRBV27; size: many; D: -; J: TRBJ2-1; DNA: TGTGCCAGCACCCCGACTAAGACCTACAATGAGCAGTTCTTC; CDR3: CASTPTKTYNEQFF
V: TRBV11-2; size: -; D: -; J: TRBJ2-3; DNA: TGTGCCAGCAGCCCCCGGAGTTTGGCAGATACGCAGTATTTT; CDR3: CASSPRSLADTQYF
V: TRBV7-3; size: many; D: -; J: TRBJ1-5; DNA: TGTGCCAGCAGCTTAACCTCTTCGGTTTGCAATCAGCCCCAGCATTTT; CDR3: CASSLTSSVCNQPQHF
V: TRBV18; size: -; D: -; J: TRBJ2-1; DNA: TGTGCCAGCTCACCAGGGGGCCCGGGCTACAATGAGCAGTTCTTC; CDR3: CASSPGGPGYNEQFF
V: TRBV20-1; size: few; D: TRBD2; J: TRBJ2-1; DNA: TGCAGCGCTTCCATGGCTAGCGGGAGGGCCAGCGAGCAGTTCTTC; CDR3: CSASMASGRASEQFF
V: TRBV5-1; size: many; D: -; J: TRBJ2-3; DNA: TGCGCCAGCAGCTCCGGGAGAATGGAAGATACGCAGTATTTT; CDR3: CASSSGRMEDTQYF
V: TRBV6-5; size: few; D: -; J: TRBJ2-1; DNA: TGTGCCAGCAGTTTGACGTGGTCAGGGGATGAGCAGTTCTTC; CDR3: CASSLTWSGDEQFF
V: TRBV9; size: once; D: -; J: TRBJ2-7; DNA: TGTGCCAGCAGCGTAGGTCTATCCTACGAGCAGTACTTC; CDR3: CASSVGLSYEQYF
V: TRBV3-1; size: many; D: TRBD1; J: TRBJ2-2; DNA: TGTGCCAGCAGCCAAGACCCCGGACAGGTACACACCGGGGAGCTGTTTTTT; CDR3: CASSQDPGQVHTGELFF
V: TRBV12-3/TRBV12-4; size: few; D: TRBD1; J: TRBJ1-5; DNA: TGTGCCAGCAGTCGCGGGACAGGGAACAATCAGCCCCAGCATTTT; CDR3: CASSRGTGNNQPQHF
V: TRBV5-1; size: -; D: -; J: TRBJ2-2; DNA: TGCGCCAGTCGACGGGGGGCCGGCGGGGAGCTGTTTTTT; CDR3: CASRRGAGGELFF
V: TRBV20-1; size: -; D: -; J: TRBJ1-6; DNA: TGCAGTGCTAGAGATTCTAGTCAGGGGAGGAATTCACCCCTCCACTTT; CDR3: CSARDSSQGRNSPLHF
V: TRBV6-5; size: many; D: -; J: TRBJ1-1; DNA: TGTGCCAGCAGTTCCAGGAGCATGAACACTGAAGCTTTCTTT; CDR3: CASSSRSMNTEAFF
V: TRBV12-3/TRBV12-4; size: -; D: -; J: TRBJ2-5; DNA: TGTGCCAGCACTAAGGGGGGCGGCCAAGAGACCCAGTACTTC; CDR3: CASTKGGGQETQYF
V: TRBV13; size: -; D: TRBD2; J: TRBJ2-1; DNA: TGTGCCAGCAGCTTATCTAGCGGGAGGGCCGGGTACAATGAGCAGTTCTTC; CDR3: CASSLSSGRAGYNEQFF
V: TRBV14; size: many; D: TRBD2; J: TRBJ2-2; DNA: TGTGCCAGCAGCCAAGAACCGGGAGGGCCCGTCGGGGAGCTGTTTTTT; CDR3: CASSQEPGGPVGELFF
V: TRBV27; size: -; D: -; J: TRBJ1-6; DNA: TGTGCCAGCAGTTTACAGGGCCCTCCGGCCCATAATTCACCCCTCCACTTT; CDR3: CASSLQGPPAHNSPLHF
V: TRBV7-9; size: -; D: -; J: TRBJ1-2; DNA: TGTGCCAGCGGCTCCCAGATCACTACTAACTATGGCTACACCTTC; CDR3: CASGSQITTNYGYTF
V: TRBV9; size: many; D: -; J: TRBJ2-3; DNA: TGTGCCAGCAGCGTAGTTTGGGGGGATACAGATACGCAGTATTTT; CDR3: CASSVVWGDTDTQYF
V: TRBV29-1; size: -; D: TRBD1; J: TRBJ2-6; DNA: TGCAGCGTTGAAGACCGTGGCCGGGACAGTAGCTCTGGGGCCAACGTCCTGACTTTC; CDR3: CSVEDRGRDSSSGANVLTF
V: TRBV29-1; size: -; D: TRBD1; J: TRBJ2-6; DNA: TGCAGCGTTGGGGACAGGGATATCTCTGGGGCCAACGTCCTGACTTTC; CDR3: CSVGDRDISGANVLTF
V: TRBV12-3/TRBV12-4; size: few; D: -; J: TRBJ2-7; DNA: TGTGCCAGCAGTTTAGGGGTTAGGCAGTACTTC; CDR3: CASSLGVRQYF
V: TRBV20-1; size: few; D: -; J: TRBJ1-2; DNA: TGCAGTGCTAAAAGGGAGGGCTACACCTTC; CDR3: CSAKREGYTF
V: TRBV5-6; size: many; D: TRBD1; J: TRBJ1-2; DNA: TGTGCCAGCAGCTCCCCCGGGACAGGCGTAGCTAACTATGGCTACACCTTC; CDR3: CASSSPGTGVANYGYTF
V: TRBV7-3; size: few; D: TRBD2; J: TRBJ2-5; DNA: TGTGCCAGCAGCTTAACGGGACTAGCGGAAGAGACCCAGTACTTC; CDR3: CASSLTGLAEETQYF